These 3 T cell receptor beta chains share one sample of origin, sequenced in a study of blood T cells in healthy people across ages. The use of a sample-barcoded 5' primer and a J-beta primer mix characterized a second PCR of roughly 6 to 11 cycles. TCRdb reprocessed the 5' RACE reads with MiXCR, giving one entry per CDR3 protein. Here the sample spans 1.5 million to 2 million distinct CDR3 sequences, 28% being singletons. The sample taken for sequencing was blood. The source of these receptors is a woman younger than 45 in good health.

The rearrangement uses TRBV2 and TRBJ2-7; 7 nucleotides match TRBD1. The J segment lost 9 bases and the V segment lost 5 bases, leaving 16 bases of the junction unmatched. Germline CDR1 and CDR2: SNHLY and FYNNEI. This CDR3 comprises 15 residues. The DNA for the CDR3 is TGTGCCAGCAGTCTTTCCGGGACAGTCATACTCGGGCAGTACTTC. Translation: CASSLSGTVILGQYF.

This clonotype came up many times. The gene calls are TRBV7-9 and TRBJ2-1; 9 positions agree with TRBD1. CDR3 length: 18 amino acids. Looked up from germline, CDR1 is SEHNR and CDR2 is FQNEAQ (reference sequence). The J segment lost 0 bases and the V segment lost 5 bases, leaving 11 bases of the junction unmatched. Here the CDR3 DNA reads TGTGCCAGCAGCGGGGACAGGGTGGGGCGGAGCTCCTACAATGAGCAGTTCTTC. Protein: CASSGDRVGRSSYNEQFF.

This clonotype appeared a few times. This sequence joins TRBV3-1 and TRBJ1-2; D is ambiguous. Germline lookup yields CDR1 LGHDT and CDR2 YNNKEL (reference sequence). V lost 4 bases and J 6 bases, leaving 18 bases between the germline ends. The CDR3 contains 15 residues. The CDR3: CASSPTWTRGHGYTF. The CDR3 DNA is TGTGCCAGCAGCCCGACCTGGACGAGAGGTCATGGCTACACCTTC.